The clone carrying this T cell receptor (beta chain) was seen at least ten times. The antigen remains undetermined. The entry originates in a study of metastatic and nonmetastatic thyroid tumors. As for the study in general: It was across blood and tumor or nodule tissue from malignant and benign thyroid patients that repertoires were compared.

Source study methods: The authors used CDR3 differences across clinicopathological groups to build a distant-metastasis classifier for papillary thyroid cancer. Through MiXCR, TCRdb re-clonotyped the PCR reads. None of the V and J calls come from the authors' own analysis; TCRdb made them. Of 100,000 or so clones listed, more than 13% are singletons. Before thyroid surgery, none of the patients had received any treatment. Study-level points and caveats: Patients with malignant thyroid tumors reportedly had significantly higher TCR beta diversity than those with benign nodules, in blood and tumor.

The sample comprised blood. The clonotype originates from a female donor with papillary thyroid cancer or a benign thyroid nodule (not recorded which). Some clones in this sample may be carry-over from other donors' samples.

CDR3 DNA: TGTGCCAGTAGTCCTCCGGGACCGAGATTTCAAGGCTACACCTTC. It yields the protein CASSPPGPRFQGYTF. J is TRBJ1-2 and V is TRBV19, with a weak D call TRBD1 (5 bases). V was cut by 5 bases and J by 8 bases, with 21 bases left in between. The CDR3 covers 15 residues. Germline CDR1 is LNHDA and CDR2 is SQIVND (reference sequence).